This T cell receptor beta chain was profiled in a study of blood T cell repertoires in COVID-19. Overall study: There were acute and convalescent COVID-19 samples, and they came from the United States, Italy and Spain. Nucleic acid was either cDNA or gDNA, and it came from T cells, B-cell-depleted T cells, or PBMCs.

Germline V gives CDR1 MNHEY, CDR2 SVGAGI. The length of the CDR3 is 11 residues. The V and J ends lost 7 bases and 4 bases respectively, with 7 bases between them. In the authors' methods: The assay estimated nucleated cells by amplifying reference gene primers. Using immunoSEQ multiplex PCR, the repertoire was profiled, and TCRdb retains in-frame clones only, with some absent. The DNA was the basis for D and trimming; V, J and clone size are from that table. The repertoire includes around 180,000 clones, about 87% of them detected once, and about a quarter sits in the top ten. As for this clone: Other DNA sequences in the same sample also yield this CDR3.

This receptor was taken from a man in his sixties with acute or convalescent COVID-19. The chain recombines TRBV6-5 with TRBJ2-5; possible D gene TRBD1, 6 bases. Sequenced input: peripheral blood. CDR3 amino acids: CASTRGETQYF. DNA of the CDR3: TGTGCCAGCACCAGGGGAGAGACCCAGTACTTC.